This T cell receptor beta chain stems from a study of blood T cell repertoires in COVID-19. This CDR3 has 12 amino acids. V dropped 4 bases and J dropped 6 bases, with 9 bases sitting between them. As processed by the authors: Reference gene primer amplification gave nucleated cell count estimates. Generated by immunoSEQ multiplex PCR, the TCRdb table keeps only in-frame clones and is missing some. Clonal size and the V and J genes are those of that table, whereas D and trimming came from the DNA. The data show about 330,000 clones, with around 90% seen just once and 5% to 7.5% held by the top ten. Sequencing was carried out using peripheral blood. The chain uses TRBV12-3 or TRBV12-4 and TRBJ1-2; tentative D call: TRBD1 (5 bases). The clonotype comes from a man aged 18 to 35 who had recovered from COVID-19. CDR3 region: CASSSDKDGYTF. The CDR3, as DNA: TGTGCCAGCAGTTCGGACAAAGATGGCTACACCTTC.